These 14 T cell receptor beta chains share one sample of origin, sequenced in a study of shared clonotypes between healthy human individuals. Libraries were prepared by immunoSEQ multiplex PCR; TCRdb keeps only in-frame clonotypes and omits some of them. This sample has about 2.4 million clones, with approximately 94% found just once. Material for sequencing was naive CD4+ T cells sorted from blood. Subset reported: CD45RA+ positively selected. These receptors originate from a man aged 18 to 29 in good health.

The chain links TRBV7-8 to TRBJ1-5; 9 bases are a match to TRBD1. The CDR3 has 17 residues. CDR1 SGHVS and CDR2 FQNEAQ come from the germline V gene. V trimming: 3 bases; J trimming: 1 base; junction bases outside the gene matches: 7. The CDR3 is CASSFRQGQGSNQPQHF. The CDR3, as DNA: TGTGCCAGCAGCTTTCGACAGGGACAGGGCAGCAATCAGCCCCAGCATTTT.

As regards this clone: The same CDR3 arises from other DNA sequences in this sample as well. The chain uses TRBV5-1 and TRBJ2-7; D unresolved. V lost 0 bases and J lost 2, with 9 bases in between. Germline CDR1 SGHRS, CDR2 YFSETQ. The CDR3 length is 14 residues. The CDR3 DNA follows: TGCGCCAGCAGCTTGGAAATAGGTACCTACGAGCAGTACTTC. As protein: CASSLEIGTYEQYF.

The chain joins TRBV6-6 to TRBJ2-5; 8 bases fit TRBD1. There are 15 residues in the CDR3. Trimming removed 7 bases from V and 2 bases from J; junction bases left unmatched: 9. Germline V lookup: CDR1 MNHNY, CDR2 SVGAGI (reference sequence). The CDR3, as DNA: TGTGCCAGCATCGGACTCGGGACAGGACAAGAGACCCAGTACTTC. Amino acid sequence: CASIGLGTGQETQYF.

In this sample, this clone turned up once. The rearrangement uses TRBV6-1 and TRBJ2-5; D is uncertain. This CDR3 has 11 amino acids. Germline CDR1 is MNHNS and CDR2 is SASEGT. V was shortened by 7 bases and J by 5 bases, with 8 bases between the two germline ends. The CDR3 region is CASTQVETQYF. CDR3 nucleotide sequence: TGTGCCAGCACTCAGGTGGAGACCCAGTACTTC.

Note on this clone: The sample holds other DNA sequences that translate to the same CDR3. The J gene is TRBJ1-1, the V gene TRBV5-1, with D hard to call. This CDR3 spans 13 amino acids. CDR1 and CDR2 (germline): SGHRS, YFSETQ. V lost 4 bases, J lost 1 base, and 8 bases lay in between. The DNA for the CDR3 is TGCGCCAGCAGCCCACGGACGAACACTGAAGCTTTCTTT. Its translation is CASSPRTNTEAFF. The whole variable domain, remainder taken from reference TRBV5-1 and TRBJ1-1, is KAGVTQTPRYLIKTRGQQVTLSCSPISGHRSVSWYQQTPGQGLQFLFEYFSETQRNKGNFPGRFSGRQFSNSRSEMNVSTLELGDSALYLCASSPRTNTEAFFGQGTRLTVV.

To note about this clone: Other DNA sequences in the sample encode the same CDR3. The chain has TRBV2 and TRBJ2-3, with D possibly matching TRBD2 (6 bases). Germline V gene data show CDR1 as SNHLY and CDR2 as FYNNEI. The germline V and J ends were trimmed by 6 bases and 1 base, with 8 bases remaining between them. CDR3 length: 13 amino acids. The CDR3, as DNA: TGTGCCAGCAGGTCTAGCGGCACAGATACGCAGTATTTT. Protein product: CASRSSGTDTQYF.

The CDR3 DNA sequence: TGTGCCAGCAGTTACCGGACAGGGATAACCGGGGAGCTGTTTTTT. It translates to CASSYRTGITGELFF. The chain joins TRBV6-5 to TRBJ2-2, with 8 bases identical to TRBD1. The germline gives CDR1 MNHEY, CDR2 SVGAGI. J lost 5 bases, V lost 2 bases, and 4 bases had no gene match. This CDR3 contains 15 residues.

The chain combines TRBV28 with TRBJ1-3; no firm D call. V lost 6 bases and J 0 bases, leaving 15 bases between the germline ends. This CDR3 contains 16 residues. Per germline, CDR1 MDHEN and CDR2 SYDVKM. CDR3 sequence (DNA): TGTGCCAGCAGCCCGCCGCAACTTAGCTCTGGAAACACCATATATTTT. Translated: CASSPPQLSSGNTIYF.

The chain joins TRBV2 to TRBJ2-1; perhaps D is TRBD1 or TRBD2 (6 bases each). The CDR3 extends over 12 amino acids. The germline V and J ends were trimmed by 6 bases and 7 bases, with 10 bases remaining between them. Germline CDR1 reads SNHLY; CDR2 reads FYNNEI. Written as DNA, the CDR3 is TGTGCCAGCAGATTAGGGGGGAATGAGCAGTTCTTC. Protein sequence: CASRLGGNEQFF.

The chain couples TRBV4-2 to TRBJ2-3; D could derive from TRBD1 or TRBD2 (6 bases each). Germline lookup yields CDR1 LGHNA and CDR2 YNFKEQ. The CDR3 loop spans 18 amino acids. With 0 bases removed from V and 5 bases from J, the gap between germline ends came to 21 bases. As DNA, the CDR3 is TGTGCCAGCAGCCAAGATCCTAAGGGGGGCAGTGTTAGAGATACGCAGTATTTT. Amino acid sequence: CASSQDPKGGSVRDTQYF.

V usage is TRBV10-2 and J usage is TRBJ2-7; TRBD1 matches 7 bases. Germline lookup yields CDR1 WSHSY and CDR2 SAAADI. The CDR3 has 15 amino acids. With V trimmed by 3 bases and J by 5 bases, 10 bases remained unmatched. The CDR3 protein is CASSDLDRDNHEQYF. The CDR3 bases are TGCGCCAGCAGTGACTTAGACAGGGACAACCACGAGCAGTACTTC.

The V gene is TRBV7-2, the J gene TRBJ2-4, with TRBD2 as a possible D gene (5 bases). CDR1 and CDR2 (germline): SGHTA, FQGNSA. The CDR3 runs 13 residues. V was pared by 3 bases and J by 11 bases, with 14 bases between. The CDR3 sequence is CASSFPAGLFQYF. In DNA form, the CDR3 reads TGTGCCAGCAGCTTCCCTGCGGGCCTATTTCAGTACTTC.

For the CDR3, the DNA is TGTGCCAGCAGTTACGTAGGGGGCATGGGTGGCTACACCTTC. It specifies CASSYVGGMGGYTF. The V call is TRBV6-6, the J call TRBJ1-2, with TRBD1 matching 7 bases. The germline CDR1 and CDR2 sequences are MNHNY and SVGAGI (reference sequence). The length of the CDR3 is 14 residues. Unmatched junction bases numbered 7, after V lost 2 bases and J lost 7 bases.

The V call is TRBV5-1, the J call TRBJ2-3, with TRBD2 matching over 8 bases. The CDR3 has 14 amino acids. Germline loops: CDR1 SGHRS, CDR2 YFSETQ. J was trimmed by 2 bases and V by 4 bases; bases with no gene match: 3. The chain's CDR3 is CASSGGRTTDTQYF. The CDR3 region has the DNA TGCGCCAGCAGCGGCGGGAGGACCACAGATACGCAGTATTTT.